The 14 T cell receptor beta chains presented below share a single source sample, sequenced in a study of T cell repertoires in cytomegalovirus infection. TCRdb processed the reads anew with MiXCR; each CDR3 protein has one entry. This repertoire shows 560,000 or so distinct CDR3 sequences, 15% to 20% found once; its top ten account for roughly a quarter. The sequenced material came from CD8+ T cells from PBMCs. These receptors came from a human donor in good health (CMV status not recorded). Some clones in this sample may be carry-over from other donors' samples.

This clonotype has ten or more counts. This chain joins TRBV15 and TRBJ2-1; 11 nucleotides match TRBD2. Germline V lookup: CDR1 LNHNV, CDR2 YYDKDF (reference sequence). The length of the CDR3 is 17 residues. The J segment lost 7 bases and the V segment lost 5 bases, leaving 13 bases of the junction unmatched. The CDR3 spells CATSGTSGSRSWNEQFF. The DNA for the CDR3 is TGTGCCACCAGCGGTACTAGCGGGAGTAGGAGTTGGAATGAGCAGTTCTTC.

This clonotype was recorded many times. The chain employs TRBV5-5 and TRBJ1-6; D is unresolved. Germline V gene sequence: CDR1 SGHKS, CDR2 YYEKEE (reference sequence). This CDR3 is built from 15 residues. The V end lost 2 bases, the J end lost 0 bases, and 6 bases lay between the germline ends. CDR3 sequence (DNA): TGTGCCAGCAGCTTACGAATCTCCTATAATTCACCCCTCCACTTT. This translates into CASSLRISYNSPLHF.

This clonotype was found many times. This rearrangement joins TRBV6-5 to TRBJ2-5; D gene uncertain. The ends were cut back, 4 bases at V and 9 bases at J, with 12 bases in the middle. Per the germline V gene, CDR1 is MNHEY and CDR2 is SVGAGI. The CDR3 is 12 residues long. This chain's CDR3 is CASSSLGSAQYF. The CDR3 nucleotides read TGTGCCAGCAGTTCCCTGGGCTCGGCCCAGTACTTC.

J is TRBJ2-1 and V is TRBV30; TRBD2 agrees at 8 bases. In germline, CDR1 is GTSNPN, CDR2 SVGIG (reference sequence). The CDR3 is 16 residues long. Trimming cost V 4 bases and J 2 bases; bases outside gene matches: 10. CDR3 coding DNA: TGTGCCTGGAATCTATTCGGGAGGGTCCCCTACAATGAGCAGTTCTTC. This sequence encodes CAWNLFGRVPYNEQFF.

The chain employs TRBV4-1 and TRBJ2-1, with D hard to call. Germline V gives CDR1 MGHRA, CDR2 YSYEKL. The germline V and J ends were trimmed by 4 bases and 0 bases, with 10 bases remaining between them. This CDR3 spans 15 amino acids. For the CDR3, the DNA is TGCGCCAGCAGCCTTAGCCGGACCTCCTACAATGAGCAGTTCTTC. It is translated as CASSLSRTSYNEQFF.

The table lists this clonotype with many counts. J is TRBJ2-7 and V is TRBV28; 12 bases are shared with TRBD2. The CDR3 is made up of 15 amino acids. Germline V CDR1 and CDR2: MDHEN, SYDVKM. The J segment lost 5 bases and the V segment lost 5 bases, leaving 7 bases of the junction unmatched. In DNA, the CDR3 is TGTGCCAGCAGTGAGAGGACTAGCGGGATAGACGAGCAGTACTTC. Protein: CASSERTSGIDEQYF.

The rearrangement uses TRBV19 and TRBJ2-2, with D maybe TRBD2 (5 bases). This CDR3 contains 15 residues. The V gene's germline CDR1 is LNHDA and CDR2 SQIVND (reference sequence). For the CDR3, the DNA is TGTGCGACCTTTGAGGAGGACCATAACACCGGGGAGCTGTTTTTT. Residues: CATFEEDHNTGELFF.

On this clonotype: Since a much larger clone is just one base distant, this may be a read error. Since no conserved phenylalanine or tryptophan closes the CDR3, a read error is the likely cause. The chain carries TRBV2 and TRBJ2-5, with TRBD2 matching 9 bases. Unmatched junction bases numbered 3, after V lost 1 base and J lost 3 bases. Germline V gene data show CDR1 as SNHLY and CDR2 as FYNNEI. CDR3 length equals 15 residues. The CDR3 DNA sequence: TGTGCCAGCAGTGAAGGACTAGCGGCAAAAGAGACCCAGTACTTA. Translation: CASSEGLAAKETQYL.

This clonotype appeared many times. The chain has TRBV29-1 and TRBJ2-5; 12 bases are a match to TRBD2. The junction had 8 bases not matched to a gene; V was cut back by 1 base and J by 5 bases. This CDR3 has 16 residues. Germline-derived CDR1 and CDR2 are SQVTM and ANQGSEA. The CDR3 region is CSVEGLAGEPRETQYF. The CDR3 nucleotides are TGCAGCGTTGAAGGACTAGCGGGGGAGCCAAGGGAGACCCAGTACTTC.

At least ten counts were recorded for this clonotype. The CDR3 nucleotides are TGTGCCAGCAGCCAAGATGGGGGCACTGAAGCTTTCTTT. It codes for CASSQDGGTEAFF. The chain uses TRBV4-2 and TRBJ1-1; TRBD1 is a possible D gene (5 bases). CDR1 and CDR2 (germline): LGHNA, YNFKEQ. V was cut by 0 bases and J by 4 bases, with 6 bases left in between. CDR3 size: 13 residues.

The chain has TRBV6-1 and TRBJ1-1; D may be TRBD1 (5 bases). In germline, CDR1 is MNHNS, CDR2 SASEGT. The CDR3 sequence is 14 residues long. The ends were cut back, 6 bases at V and 4 bases at J, with 15 bases in the middle. The CDR3: CASSGTARGTEAFF. CDR3 in DNA: TGTGCCAGCAGCGGGACCGCCCGGGGCACTGAAGCTTTCTTT.

The V and J genes are TRBV7-7 and TRBJ2-1, with a tentative D call TRBD2 (5 bases). CDR3 length: 13 amino acids. Trimming left V 5 bases short and J 7 bases short, with 12 bases between. Germline loops: CDR1 SSHAT, CDR2 FNYEAQ (reference sequence). CDR3 DNA: TGTGCCAGCAGCATTTATCGGGGAAATGAGCAGTTCTTC. Amino acid sequence: CASSIYRGNEQFF.

The sample holds many counts of this clonotype. The rearrangement joins TRBV27 to TRBJ1-1; a possible D gene is TRBD1 (6 bases). This CDR3 region has 13 residues. V gave up 8 bases and J gave up 4 bases, with 14 bases separating them. The germline V gene encodes CDR1 MNHEY and CDR2 SMNVEV (reference sequence). The CDR3 region has the DNA TGTGCCAGCTTAATAGGGGGGACCACTGAAGCTTTCTTT. Translation gives CASLIGGTTEAFF.

This chain uses TRBV10-3 with TRBJ2-3, with D tentatively TRBD1 (6 bases). V was pared by 8 bases and J by 1 base, with 16 bases between. The CDR3 runs 15 residues. Germline CDR1 and CDR2: ENHRY and SYGVKD. CDR3 sequence (DNA): TGTGCCATCGGAATGTCAGGGGCCGGCACAGATACGCAGTATTTT. Translating gives CAIGMSGAGTDTQYF.